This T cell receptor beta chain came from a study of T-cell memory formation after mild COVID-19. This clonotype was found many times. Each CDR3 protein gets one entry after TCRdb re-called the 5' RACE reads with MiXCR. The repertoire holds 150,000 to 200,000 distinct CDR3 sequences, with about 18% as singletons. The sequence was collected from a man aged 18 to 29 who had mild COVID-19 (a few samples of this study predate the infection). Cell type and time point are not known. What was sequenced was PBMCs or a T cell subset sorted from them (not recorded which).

The CDR3: CASSVSVVPRAIQETQYF. The CDR3 DNA follows: TGTGCCAGCTCAGTTTCGGTAGTTCCGAGAGCTATACAAGAGACCCAGTACTTC. V and J are TRBV12-3 or TRBV12-4 and TRBJ2-5; D not certain. Trimming left V 8 bases short and J 2 bases short, with 27 bases between. This CDR3 comprises 18 residues.